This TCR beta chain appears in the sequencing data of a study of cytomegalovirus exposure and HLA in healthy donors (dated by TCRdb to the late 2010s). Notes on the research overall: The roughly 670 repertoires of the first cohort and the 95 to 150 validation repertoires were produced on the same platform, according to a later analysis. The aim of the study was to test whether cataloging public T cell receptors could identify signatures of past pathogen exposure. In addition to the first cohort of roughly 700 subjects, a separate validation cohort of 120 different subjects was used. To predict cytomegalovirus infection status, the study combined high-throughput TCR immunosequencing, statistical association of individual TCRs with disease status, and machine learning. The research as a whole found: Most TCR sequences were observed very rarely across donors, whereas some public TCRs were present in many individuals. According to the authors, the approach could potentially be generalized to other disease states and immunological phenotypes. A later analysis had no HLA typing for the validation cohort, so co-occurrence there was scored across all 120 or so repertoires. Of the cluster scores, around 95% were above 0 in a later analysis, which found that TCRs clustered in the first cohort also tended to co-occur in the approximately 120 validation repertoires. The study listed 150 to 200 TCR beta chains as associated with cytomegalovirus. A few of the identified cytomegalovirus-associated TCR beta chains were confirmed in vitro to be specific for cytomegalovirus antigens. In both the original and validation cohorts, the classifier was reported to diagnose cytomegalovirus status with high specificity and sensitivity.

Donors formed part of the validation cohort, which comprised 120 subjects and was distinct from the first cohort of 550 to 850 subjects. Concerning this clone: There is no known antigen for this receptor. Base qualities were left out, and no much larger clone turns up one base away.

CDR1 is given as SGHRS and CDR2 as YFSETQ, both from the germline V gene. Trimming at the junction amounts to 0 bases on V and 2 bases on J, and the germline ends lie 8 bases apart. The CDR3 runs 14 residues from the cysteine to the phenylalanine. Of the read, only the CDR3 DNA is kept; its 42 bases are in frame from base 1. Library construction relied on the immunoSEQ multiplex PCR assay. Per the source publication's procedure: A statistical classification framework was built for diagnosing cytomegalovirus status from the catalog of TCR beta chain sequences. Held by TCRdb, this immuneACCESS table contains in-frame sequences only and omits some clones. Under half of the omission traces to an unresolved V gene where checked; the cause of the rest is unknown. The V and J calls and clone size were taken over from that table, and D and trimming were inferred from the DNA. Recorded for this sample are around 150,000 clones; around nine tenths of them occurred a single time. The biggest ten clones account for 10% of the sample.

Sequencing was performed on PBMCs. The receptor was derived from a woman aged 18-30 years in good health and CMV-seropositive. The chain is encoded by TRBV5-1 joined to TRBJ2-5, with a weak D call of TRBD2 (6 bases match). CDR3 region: CASSLVGGQETQYF. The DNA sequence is TGCGCCAGCAGCTTGGTTGGGGGGCAAGAGACCCAGTACTTC.